Sequencing of this T cell receptor (beta chain) was carried out in a study of molecular identifiers for immune sequencing clone quantification. For the study at large: In replicates, RNA from around 18,000 or 91,000 naive CD8 cells was divided five ways and four parts were sequenced. Whole-study results and caveats: The share of molecules held by clones above 20 RNA copies was over 97% in effector cells and under 1% in naive cells.

Previously described methods and listed TCR primers were employed for the bulk TCR libraries. TCRdb redid the calling of the PCR reads with MiXCR, one entry per CDR3 protein. The data hold hundreds of thousands of distinct CDR3 sequences, with 20% to 25% observed a single time. This clonotype came up many times. Its antigen is still unknown. Each library that profiled naive CD8 cells came from around 20,000 to 1,000,000 sorted cells with 10%, 30% or 50% RNA. With V trimmed by 2 bases and J by 6 bases, 7 bases remained unmatched. The length of the CDR3 is 15 residues. The sample was naive CD8+ T cells from blood, with Jurkat cell RNA spiked in. Described subset: FACS-sorted CD8+CD4-CCR7+CD45RA+ naive T cells. The chain is built from TRBV12-3 or TRBV12-4 and TRBJ2-3; 8 nucleotides line up with TRBD1. This clonotype originated in a human donor in good health. Some libraries in this study had Jurkat cell RNA spiked in. This chain's CDR3 is CASSLNRGSWDTQYF. CDR3 DNA: TGTGCCAGCAGTTTAAACAGGGGGTCCTGGGATACGCAGTATTTT.